A selection of T cell receptor beta chains follows, all from one sample in a study of T cells in localized non-small cell lung cancer. Method: immunoSEQ multiplex PCR; TCRdb's copy keeps in-frame clones and lacks some. Of about 48,000 clones detected, about 72% appear once; the ten largest clones hold 17%. The sample here was peripheral blood, taken before any cancer treatment. Every receptor here comes from a man aged 40 to 75 with stage I squamous cell lung carcinoma. Each CDR3 is given with its conserved first and last residue. The order of the fields is V gene, clone size, D gene, J gene, CDR3 DNA, CDR3 protein. The D gene is left open where the match is weak. Clone size is shown for a subset of rows, as once, few, many or a class of expanded clone.

>TRBV4-3|.|TRBD1|TRBJ1-1
TGCGCCAGCAGCCAGCTACGTGGGACAGCCACTGAAGCTTTCTTT
CASSQLRGTATEAFF
>TRBV19|.|.|TRBJ1-2
TGTGCCAGTAGTATTTCGCAGCCGAACTATGGCTACACCTTC
CASSISQPNYGYTF
>TRBV7-9|few|.|TRBJ1-2
TGTGCCAGCAGCTTCCCATCGGTCCGAAGCTATGGCTACACCTTC
CASSFPSVRSYGYTF
>TRBV30|.|TRBD2|TRBJ2-3
TGTGCCTGGACGAGCGGGGGCCGCAGGGGATCGCAGTATTTT
CAWTSGGRRGSQYF
>TRBV5-1|.|.|TRBJ2-2
TGCGCCAGCAGCCCTACCGCATACACCGGGGAGCTGTTTTTT
CASSPTAYTGELFF
>TRBV9|.|.|TRBJ1-1
TGTGCCAGCAGCGTAGGAGGTTCTAACACTGAAGCTTTCTTT
CASSVGGSNTEAFF
>TRBV7-2|.|.|TRBJ1-3
TGTGCCAGCAGCTTCAACCAGCCGGGGGGTGACACCATATATTTT
CASSFNQPGGDTIYF
>TRBV6-1|.|.|TRBJ2-6
TGTGCCAGCAGTGGAGAAAGGGCTGGGGCCAACGTCCTGACTTTC
CASSGERAGANVLTF
>TRBV5-1|.|.|TRBJ2-1
TGCGCCAGCAGCCGAAATTACCGGGCCGCCTCGGAGCAGTTCTTC
CASSRNYRAASEQFF
>TRBV29-1|once|.|TRBJ2-6
TGCAGCGTTGCCTCACCCGAAAGCTCTGGGGCCAACGTCCTGACTTTC
CSVASPESSGANVLTF
>TRBV7-2|.|TRBD1|TRBJ2-7
TGTGCCAGCAGCTTTCAGGGGGCCACGTACGAGCAGTACTTC
CASSFQGATYEQYF
>TRBV6-5|.|.|TRBJ1-5
TGTGCCAGCAGTCGACAGGTACGGCAGCCCCAGCATTTT
CASSRQVRQPQHF
>TRBV5-1|.|TRBD1|TRBJ1-2
TGCGCCAGCAGCTTGGAGGGACAGGAGGGCTACACCTTC
CASSLEGQEGYTF
>TRBV28|.|TRBD1|TRBJ1-1
TGTGCCAGCAGTTTATTAGGGCAGGGGGGGTATGAGGCTTTCTTT
CASSLLGQGGYEAFF
>TRBV30|.|.|TRBJ2-7
TGTGCCTGGAGTGTACAGGTCTACGAGCAGTACTTC
CAWSVQVYEQYF
>TRBV4-1|once|.|TRBJ1-2
TGCGCCAGCAGCCAAGATTCCGCAGGACACCGATATGGCTACACCTTC
CASSQDSAGHRYGYTF
>TRBV2|.|.|TRBJ1-6
TGTGCCAGCAGTGTGGCGCCTTCCCCTTCACCCCTCCACTTT
CASSVAPSPSPLHF
>TRBV7-3|.|TRBD2|TRBJ2-3
TGTGCCAGCAGCCCATTGGGGGGGACCACAGATACGCAGTATTTT
CASSPLGGTTDTQYF
>TRBV9|few|TRBD2|TRBJ2-1
TGTGCCAGCAGCGCAGGACTAGCTCGAACTAATGAGCAGTTCTTC
CASSAGLARTNEQFF
>TRBV4-1|.|.|TRBJ2-5
TGCGCCAGCAGCCAAGAAAGCTCGGGATGGGGAGAGACCCAGTACTTC
CASSQESSGWGETQYF
>TRBV2|.|TRBD1|TRBJ1-1
TGTGCCAGCAGTGAGGGACAGGGTGTCCGGGCTTTCTTT
CASSEGQGVRAFF
>TRBV6-1|.|.|TRBJ1-4
TGTGCCAGCAGTGAAATGAGGGGGGGGACTAATGAAAAACTGTTTTTT
CASSEMRGGTNEKLFF
>TRBV5-1|.|TRBD1|TRBJ1-2
TGCGCCAGCAGCATTGGGACAGTTGCTAACTATGGCTACACCTTC
CASSIGTVANYGYTF
>TRBV11-2|.|.|TRBJ1-1
TGTGCCAGCAGCTTATTAGGGGGGGCTGATAACACTGAAGCTTTCTTT
CASSLLGGADNTEAFF
>TRBV6-1|few|.|TRBJ1-2
TGTGCCAGCAGTGAAGGGGGATCTCATGGCTACACCTTC
CASSEGGSHGYTF
>TRBV5-1|few|TRBD1|TRBJ2-1
TGCGCCAGCAGTGATGGGACAGGACCAAATGAGCAGTTCTTC
CASSDGTGPNEQFF
>TRBV21-1|.|.|TRBJ1-5
TGTGCCAGCAGCAAATATAAAAACAGGGGTAATCAGCCCCAGCATTTT
CASSKYKNRGNQPQHF
>TRBV5-6|.|.|TRBJ1-5
TGTGCCAGCAGCCAACGGGGGTCGAGCAATCAGCCCCAGCATTTT
CASSQRGSSNQPQHF
>TRBV6-5|.|TRBD1|TRBJ1-6
TGTGCCAGCAGGCGGGACAGGGTGGGTAATTCACCCCTCCACTTT
CASRRDRVGNSPLHF
>TRBV5-1|.|.|TRBJ2-3
TGCGCCAGCAGCTTGGGGGTTTTAGGGGCGAGCACAGATACGCAGTATTTT
CASSLGVLGASTDTQYF
>TRBV11-2|few|TRBD2|TRBJ2-1
TGTGCCAGCAGTGGTACTAGCGGTTACAATGAGCAGTTCTTC
CASSGTSGYNEQFF